This entry is about one TCR beta chain. Original handling: By means of reference gene primer amplification, nucleated cell counts were estimated. TCRdb's copy holds only in-frame clones and misses some; the assay was immunoSEQ multiplex PCR. D and trimming were read from the DNA, whereas the V and J calls and clone size are those reported in that table. Seen here are about 170,000 clones, 80% to 85% observed once, and the top ten hold about 2.7%. This CDR3 has 19 residues. V lost 2 bases, J lost 4 bases, and 14 bases stayed unmatched. Per germline, CDR1 SGHDN and CDR2 FVKESK. The data stem from a study of blood T cell repertoires in COVID-19. Overall study context: The United States, Italy and Spain supplied acute and convalescent COVID-19 samples.

The sequenced sample consisted of peripheral blood. This TCR was recovered from a human donor with acute or convalescent COVID-19. The donor label of this sample is uncertain. This rearrangement joins TRBV14 to TRBJ2-1; the match to TRBD2 covers 10 bases. The CDR3, as DNA: TGTGCCAGCAGCCAACCGGGACTAGCGTTTCCCGTATCATACAATGAGCAGTTCTTC. The encoded protein is CASSQPGLAFPVSYNEQFF.